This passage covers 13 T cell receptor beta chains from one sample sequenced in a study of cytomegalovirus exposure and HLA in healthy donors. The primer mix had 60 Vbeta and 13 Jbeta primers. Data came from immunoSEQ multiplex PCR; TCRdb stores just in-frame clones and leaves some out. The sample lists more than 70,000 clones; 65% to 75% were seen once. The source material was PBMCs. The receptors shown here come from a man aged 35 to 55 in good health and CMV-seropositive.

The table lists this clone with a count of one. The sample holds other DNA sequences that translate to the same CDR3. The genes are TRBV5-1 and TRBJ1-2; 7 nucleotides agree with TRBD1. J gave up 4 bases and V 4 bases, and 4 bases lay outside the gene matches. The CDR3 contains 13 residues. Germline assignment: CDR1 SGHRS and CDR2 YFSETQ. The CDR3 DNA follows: TGCGCCAGCAGCCCAGGGGGTGGCTATGGCTACACCTTC. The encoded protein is CASSPGGGYGYTF.

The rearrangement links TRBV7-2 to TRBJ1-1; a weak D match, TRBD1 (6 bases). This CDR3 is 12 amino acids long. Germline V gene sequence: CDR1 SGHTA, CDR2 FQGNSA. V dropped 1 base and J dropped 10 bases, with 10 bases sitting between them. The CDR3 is CASSLDRAPAFF. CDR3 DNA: TGTGCCAGCAGCTTAGACAGGGCTCCAGCTTTCTTT.

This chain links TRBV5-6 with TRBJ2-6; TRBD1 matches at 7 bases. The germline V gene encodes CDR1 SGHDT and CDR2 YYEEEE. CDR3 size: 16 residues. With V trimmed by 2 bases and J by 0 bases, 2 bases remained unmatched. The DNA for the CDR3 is TGTGCCAGCAGCTTCGACAGGGTCTCTGGGGCCAACGTCCTGACTTTC. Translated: CASSFDRVSGANVLTF.

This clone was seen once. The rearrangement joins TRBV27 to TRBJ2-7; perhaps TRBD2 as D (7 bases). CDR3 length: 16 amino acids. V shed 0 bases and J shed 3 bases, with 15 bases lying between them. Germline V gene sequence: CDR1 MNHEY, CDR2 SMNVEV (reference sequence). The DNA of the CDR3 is TGTGCCAGCAGTTTATCGCGTACAGGGACTAACTACGAGCAGTACTTC. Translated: CASSLSRTGTNYEQYF.

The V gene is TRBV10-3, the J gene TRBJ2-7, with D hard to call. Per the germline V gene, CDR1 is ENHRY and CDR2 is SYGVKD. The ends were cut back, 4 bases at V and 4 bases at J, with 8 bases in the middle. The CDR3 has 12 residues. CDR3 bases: TGTGCCATCAGTGGTCTCGGTTACGAGCAGTACTTC. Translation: CAISGLGYEQYF.

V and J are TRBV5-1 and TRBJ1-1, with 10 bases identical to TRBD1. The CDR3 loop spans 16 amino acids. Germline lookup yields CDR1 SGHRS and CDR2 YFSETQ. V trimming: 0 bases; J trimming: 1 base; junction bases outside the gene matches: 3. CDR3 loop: CASSLGQGARNTEAFF. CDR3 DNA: TGCGCCAGCAGCTTGGGACAGGGGGCAAGGAACACTGAAGCTTTCTTT.

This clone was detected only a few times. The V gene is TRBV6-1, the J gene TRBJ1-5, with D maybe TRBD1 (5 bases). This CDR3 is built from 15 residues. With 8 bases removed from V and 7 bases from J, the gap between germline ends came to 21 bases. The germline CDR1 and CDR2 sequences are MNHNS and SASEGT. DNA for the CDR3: TGTGCCAGCCGGTGGGGCCCGACCCGGGGGCAGCCCCAGCATTTT. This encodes CASRWGPTRGQPQHF.

The CDR3 region has the DNA TGTGCCAGCAGCTTACAAGGGGGCAAAGTGGGCACTGAAGCTTTCTTT. Its protein product is CASSLQGGKVGTEAFF. The rearrangement links TRBV7-3 to TRBJ1-1, with 7 bases aligning to TRBD1. With 2 bases clipped from V and 4 bases from J, the junction kept 10 bases outside the gene matches. The CDR3 runs to 16 residues. Germline V gene lookup returns CDR1 SGHTA and CDR2 FQGTGA.

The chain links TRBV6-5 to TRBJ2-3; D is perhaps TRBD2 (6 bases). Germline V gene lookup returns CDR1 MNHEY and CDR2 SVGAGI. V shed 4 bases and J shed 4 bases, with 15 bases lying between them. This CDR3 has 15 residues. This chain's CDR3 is CASSSDSSVPDTQYF. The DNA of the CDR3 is TGTGCCAGCAGTTCCGATTCTAGCGTGCCAGATACGCAGTATTTT.

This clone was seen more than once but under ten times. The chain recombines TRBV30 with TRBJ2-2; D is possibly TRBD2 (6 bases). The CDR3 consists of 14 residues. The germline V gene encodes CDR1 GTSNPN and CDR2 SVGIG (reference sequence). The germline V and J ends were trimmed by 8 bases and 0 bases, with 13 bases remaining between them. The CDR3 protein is CAAEGGTNTGELFF. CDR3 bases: TGTGCCGCCGAAGGAGGGACGAACACCGGGGAGCTGTTTTTT.

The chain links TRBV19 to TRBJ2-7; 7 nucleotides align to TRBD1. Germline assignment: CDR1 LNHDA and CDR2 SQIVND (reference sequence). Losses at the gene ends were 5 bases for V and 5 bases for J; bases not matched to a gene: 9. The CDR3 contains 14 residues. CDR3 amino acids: CASSPKQGTNEQYF. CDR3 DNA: TGTGCCAGTAGTCCAAAACAGGGGACCAACGAGCAGTACTTC.

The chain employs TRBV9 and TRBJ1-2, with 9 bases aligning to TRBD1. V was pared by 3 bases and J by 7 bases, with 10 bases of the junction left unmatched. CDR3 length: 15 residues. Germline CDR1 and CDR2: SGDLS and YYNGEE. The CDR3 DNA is TGTGCCAGCAGCGCCCGTGGGACAGGGAAAAGTGGCTACACCTTC. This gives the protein CASSARGTGKSGYTF.

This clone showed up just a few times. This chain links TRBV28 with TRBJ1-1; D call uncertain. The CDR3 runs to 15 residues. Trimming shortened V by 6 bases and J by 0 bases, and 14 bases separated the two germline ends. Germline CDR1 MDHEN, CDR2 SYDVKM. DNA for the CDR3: TGTGCCAGCAGCCCCGGGGTAGAGTTGAACACTGAAGCTTTCTTT. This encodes CASSPGVELNTEAFF.